The 9 T cell receptor beta chains in this list originate from one sample, sequenced in a study of OX40 agonist ivuxolimab in advanced cancers. The repertoire was sequenced with immunoSEQ multiplex PCR; TCRdb's copy has only in-frame clones and lacks some. The sample lists 15,000 or so clones; 76% were seen once. The material was CD4+ or CD8+ T cells sorted from blood, obtained in a trial of the OX40 agonist ivuxolimab. The origin of the receptors is an adult with an advanced solid tumor such as melanoma, head and neck, liver or kidney cancer.

This clone showed up just a few times. The rearrangement uses TRBV4-1 and TRBJ1-5, with a tentative D call TRBD1 (5 bases). Trimming stripped 5 bases from V and 4 bases from J, with 18 bases between. The CDR3 contains 16 residues. Per germline, CDR1 MGHRA and CDR2 YSYEKL. The CDR3 region is CASSTLLGAANQPQHF. The CDR3 coding sequence is TGCGCCAGCAGCACTCTTTTAGGGGCGGCGAATCAGCCCCAGCATTTT.

This clone was found a few times. The CDR3 spells CASSSQTATNEKLFF. As DNA, the CDR3 is TGTGCCAGCAGTTCCCAGACAGCAACTAATGAAAAACTGTTTTTT. The genes are TRBV6-5 and TRBJ1-4; D perhaps matches TRBD1 (5 bases). CDR3 length equals 15 residues. CDR1 and CDR2 from the germline V gene are MNHEY and SVGAGI. V was shortened by 4 bases and J by 0 bases, with 9 bases between the two germline ends.

This clone was seen a handful of times. The CDR3 here is CASSPGHGGGPGAYEQYF. CDR3 bases: TGTGCCAGCAGCCCCGGTCACGGCGGAGGTCCAGGGGCCTACGAGCAGTACTTC. This rearrangement joins TRBV11-3 to TRBJ2-7; a weak D match, TRBD1 (6 bases). Germline CDR1 is SGHNT and CDR2 is YENEEA. CDR3 size: 18 residues. V dropped 5 bases and J dropped 2 bases, with 25 bases sitting between them.

By its share, this clone is medium-sized. The junction departs from germline at one end; a sequencing error may be responsible. V is TRBV7-2 and J is TRBJ1-4; D is possibly TRBD1 (6 bases). Germline V gene lookup returns CDR1 SGHTA and CDR2 FQGNSA. CDR3 length: 17 residues. In nucleotides, the CDR3 is TGTGCCAGCAGCCCCCGACAGGAGTATGCACCTAATGAAAATCTGTTTTTT. It codes for CASSPRQEYAPNENLFF.

The chain couples TRBV10-3 to TRBJ1-2; D call uncertain. Germline V gene lookup returns CDR1 ENHRY and CDR2 SYGVKD. The V end was cut by 10 bases, the J end by 4 bases, with 16 bases between. CDR3 length: 13 residues. CDR3 DNA sequence: TGTGCCAGCCAAGGGCAGAGGGCCTATGGCTACACCTTC. Its translation: CASQGQRAYGYTF.

This rearrangement joins TRBV7-9 to TRBJ1-5; no reliable D call. V lost 0 bases and J lost 4, with 1 base in between. This CDR3 has 12 residues. Germline V gene data show CDR1 as SEHNR and CDR2 as FQNEAQ (reference sequence). The CDR3 DNA follows: TGTGCCAGCAGCTTAGCAAATCAGCCCCAGCATTTT. Its translation is CASSLANQPQHF.

The V gene is TRBV5-4, the J gene TRBJ2-7; no definite D call. V lost 3 bases and J 2 bases, leaving 9 bases between the germline ends. Germline CDR1 and CDR2: SGHNT and YYREEE (reference sequence). The CDR3 loop spans 13 amino acids. The DNA for the CDR3 is TGTGCCAGCAGCTCGAAACCCGCCTACGAGCAGTACTTC. It specifies CASSSKPAYEQYF.

The chain joins TRBV7-9 to TRBJ2-1; D may be TRBD2 (6 bases). This CDR3 region has 14 residues. Germline CDR1 and CDR2: SEHNR and FQNEAQ (reference sequence). Between the trimmed V and J ends, which lost 3 bases and 0 bases, there was a span of 6 bases. The CDR3 DNA reads TGTGCCAGCAGCTTGGGAGGCTCCTACAATGAGCAGTTCTTC. This gives the protein CASSLGGSYNEQFF.

The chain recombines TRBV20-1 with TRBJ1-2; unclear D gene. The CDR3 runs 10 residues. Germline lookup yields CDR1 DFQATT and CDR2 SNEGSKA (reference sequence). V was cut by 5 bases and J by 8 bases, with 9 bases left in between. The CDR3 sequence: CSALGSGYTF. CDR3 DNA: TGCAGTGCTCTCGGTTCGGGCTACACCTTC.